Sequencing of this T cell receptor (beta chain) was carried out in a study of spatial heterogeneity in lung cancer. From the 5' RACE reads, TCRdb called clonotypes with MiXCR, one entry per CDR3 protein. This table has about 17,000 distinct CDR3 sequences, about a fifth appearing once. Time point of the sample: sample taken at primary tumor resection. No cell sorting; template was whole RNA from tumor, lung tissue or PBMC. CDR1 and CDR2 from the germline V gene are MNHEY and SMNVEV (reference sequence). The V end was cut by 4 bases, the J end by 4 bases, with 10 bases between. CDR3 size: 14 residues. The clonotype originates from a female donor with early-stage non-small cell lung cancer. The material was PBMCs, obtained at surgery. The V gene is TRBV27, the J gene TRBJ2-2; the D gene could be TRBD1 or TRBD2 (5 bases each). CDR3 DNA sequence: TGTGCCAGCAGTTCGGGGCTCGGCACCGGGGAGCTGTTTTTT. Its protein product is CASSSGLGTGELFF.